The following is a T cell receptor beta chain sequence with its context. The junction had 14 bases not matched to a gene; V was cut back by 2 bases and J by 7 bases. The CDR3 has 17 residues. Germline V gives CDR1 MNHEY, CDR2 SVGAGI. TCR beta libraries were built with iRepertoire HTBI primers and Arm-PCR of CDR3 regions. The authors' processing: Across the samples, identification revealed around 65 TRBV and more than 11 TRBJ segments. Each CDR3 protein is one row after TCRdb ran MiXCR on the multiplex PCR reads. The V and J calls were determined by TCRdb, not by the authors. The data contain roughly 610,000 distinct CDR3 sequences, under 20% of them seen just once; the ten biggest clones take up approximately 18%. This specimen comes from a study of regulatory T cells in long-lasting Graves disease. At the level of the study: Duration of antithyroid drug therapy among newly diagnosed Graves' patients was under 3 months.

Time point described: newly diagnosed GD, antithyroid drugs for less than 3 months. The TCR library was prepared using RNA isolated from PBMCs. These data are also associated with another study on T cells in Graves' hyperthyroidism and ophthalmopathy. That work contributes: Uncontrolled infections, other autoimmune diseases, pregnancy or lactation led to exclusion of patients. Thyroid ultrasound and orbital computed tomography, with clinical symptoms and serum thyroxine and TRAb, informed diagnoses.

The chain links TRBV6-5 to TRBJ1-3; 7 nucleotides line up with TRBD1. The sequences come from peripheral blood mononuclear cells (PBMCs), collected at new diagnosis, from a patient treated with antithyroid drugs. The receptor's source is a woman aged 25 to 45 with Graves disease. The CDR3 sequence: CASSYGTLRDSLNTIYF. The CDR3 coding sequence is TGTGCCAGCAGTTACGGGACCCTACGGGACAGCCTGAACACCATATATTTT.